A single T cell receptor (beta chain) is shown here with its context. What it binds is not known. Germline is not matched at one junction end, which may reflect a read error. The data derive from a study of metastatic and nonmetastatic thyroid tumors. Background on the study: A comparison of repertoires was made across blood and tumor or nodule tissue from malignant and benign thyroid patients. General study points: Reported TCR beta diversity, measured in blood and tumor, was significantly higher for malignant thyroid tumors than for benign nodules.

TCRdb redid the clone calls on the PCR reads using MiXCR. The sample consists of tens of thousands of clones, approximately 13% of them appearing once. Germline lookup yields CDR1 LNHDA and CDR2 SQIVND (reference sequence). The CDR3 length is 16 residues. Nobody among the patients had been given any treatment before thyroid surgery. This receptor was obtained from a female donor with papillary thyroid cancer or a benign thyroid nodule (not recorded which). Some clones in this sample may be carry-over from other donors' samples. J is TRBJ1-5 and V is TRBV19, with 7 nucleotides matching TRBD1. Sequencing input: tumor tissue. CDR3 sequence (DNA): TGTGCCAGTAGTAAGCTAGACAGGGCCACCAGTCAGCCCCAGGATTTT. Amino acid sequence: CASSKLDRATSQPQDF. Combining the CDR3 with reference TRBV19 and TRBJ1-5 gives the whole variable domain DGGITQSPKYLFRKEGQNVTLSCEQNLNHDAMYWYRQDPGQGLRLIYYSQIVNDFQKGDIAEGYSVSREKKESFPLTVTSAQKNPTAFYLCASSKLDRATSQPQDFGDGTRLSIL.